These 11 T cell receptor beta chains were all obtained from the same sample, sequenced in a study of vaccination and CD4 T cells after COVID-19. As for treatment: roughly 11-day PBMC culture with coronavirus spike peptide pools or control peptides (ViraFEST assay). Their antigens remain unidentified. CD4+ T cells that had been cultured provided DNA sequenced with the Oncomine TCR Beta short-read assay. One entry per CDR3 protein, called by TCRdb with MiXCR from the PCR reads. Of fewer than 15,000 distinct CDR3 sequences in the sample, over 50% are singletons; the top ten hold approximately 17%. Material: cultured CD4+ T cells from blood, obtained after SARS-CoV-2 vaccination. Receptors originate from a human donor with COVID-19.

This clonotype was seen more than once but under ten times. This sequence joins TRBV19 and TRBJ2-7; 8 nucleotides match TRBD1. The trim removed 1 base at V and 2 bases at J, leaving 4 bases unmatched. Germline CDR1 LNHDA, CDR2 SQIVND (reference sequence). The CDR3 totals 15 residues. CDR3 nucleotide sequence: TGTGCCAGTAGTATAGGGACAGGGAAACCCTACGAGCAGTACTTC. Its translation is CASSIGTGKPYEQYF.

The table lists this clonotype with a few counts. This chain links TRBV20-1 with TRBJ2-5; D is undetermined. The CDR3 spans 14 residues. V lost 3 bases and J lost 2, with 13 bases in between. Germline CDR1 is DFQATT and CDR2 is SNEGSKA (reference sequence). CDR3 in DNA: TGCAGTGCTAGGACCCCAGCAACTCAAGAGACCCAGTACTTC. Its protein is CSARTPATQETQYF.

The chain links TRBV6-5 to TRBJ1-5, with D possibly TRBD1 on 5 matching bases. This CDR3 has 15 amino acids. V lost 0 bases and J 6 bases, leaving 12 bases between the germline ends. Looked up from germline, CDR1 is MNHEY and CDR2 is SVGAGI. CDR3 loop: CASSYSLGTGQPQHF. DNA for the CDR3: TGTGCCAGCAGTTACTCGTTGGGGACGGGTCAGCCCCAGCATTTT.

This chain uses TRBV28 with TRBJ2-3; D may match TRBD1 or TRBD2 (5 bases each). V lost 5 bases and J lost 2, with 23 bases in between. This CDR3 has 18 amino acids. Germline V CDR1 and CDR2: MDHEN, SYDVKM. The CDR3 DNA reads as TGTGCCAGCAGTCCCCCAAAGATGGGGGTGGGCTACACAGATACGCAGTATTTT. Its translation is CASSPPKMGVGYTDTQYF.

The table lists this clonotype with a few counts. This chain connects TRBV7-2 to TRBJ2-7, with TRBD1 matching over 7 bases. The CDR3 is made up of 13 amino acids. Germline values: CDR1 SGHTA, CDR2 FQGNSA. Losses at the gene ends were 5 bases for V and 3 bases for J; bases not matched to a gene: 4. The chain's CDR3 is CASSLGQFYEQYF. CDR3 bases: TGTGCCAGCAGCCTGGGACAGTTCTACGAGCAGTACTTC.

The CDR3 loop is CASSEAGASYGYTF. The CDR3 DNA reads as TGTGCCAGCAGTGAAGCAGGGGCCTCCTATGGCTACACCTTC. J is TRBJ1-2 and V is TRBV6-1; a possible D gene is TRBD1 (5 bases). V was pared by 0 bases and J by 4 bases, with 9 bases between. Per germline, CDR1 MNHNS and CDR2 SASEGT. CDR3 size: 14 residues.

The CDR3 nucleotides read TGCAGTGCTAGGGAGGACAGTGAAGCTTTCTTT. Translating it yields CSAREDSEAFF. V usage is TRBV20-1 and J usage is TRBJ1-1, with a tentative D call TRBD1 (6 bases). Between the trimmed V and J ends, which lost 3 bases and 7 bases, there was a span of 9 bases. This CDR3 has 11 amino acids. Germline CDR1 and CDR2: DFQATT and SNEGSKA (reference sequence).

This clonotype was recorded a few times. V gene TRBV19 combines with J gene TRBJ1-5; no clear D gene. The CDR3 contains 14 residues. CDR1 LNHDA and CDR2 SQIVND come from the germline V gene (reference sequence). V was clipped by 4 bases and J by 1 base, with 8 bases between them. CDR3 in DNA: TGTGCCAGTAGTACGACGGGAAGCAATCAGCCCCAGCATTTT. It translates to CASSTTGSNQPQHF.

This clonotype ranks as medium-sized. This chain joins TRBV18 and TRBJ2-6; unclear D gene. The CDR3 is made up of 16 amino acids. V was shortened by 2 bases and J by 2 bases, with 10 bases between the two germline ends. Germline values: CDR1 KGHSH, CDR2 LQKENI. Written as DNA, the CDR3 is TGTGCCAGCTCACCATTTACCGTGGCTGGGGCCAACGTCCTGACTTTC. Amino acids: CASSPFTVAGANVLTF.

This clonotype turned up a few times. The chain's CDR3 is CASSRGIVYEQYF. The CDR3 DNA is TGTGCCAGCAGCCGCGGAATCGTCTACGAGCAGTACTTC. The rearrangement uses TRBV7-9 and TRBJ2-7; D not resolved. The germline gives CDR1 SEHNR, CDR2 FQNEAQ (reference sequence). Trimming stripped 5 bases from V and 3 bases from J, with 11 bases between. CDR3 size: 13 residues.

The CDR3 DNA reads as TGCAGTGCTAGTTCCCCGGGGGGGTACAATGAGCAGTTCTTC. Translated: CSASSPGGYNEQFF. The rearrangement uses TRBV20-1 and TRBJ2-1; 8 positions agree with TRBD2. The CDR3 loop spans 14 amino acids. Germline assignment: CDR1 DFQATT and CDR2 SNEGSKA (reference sequence). V lost 3 bases, J lost 4 bases, and 5 bases stayed unmatched.